This T cell receptor beta chain is drawn from a study of CD8 T cells in ankylosing spondylitis. TCRdb analysed the 5' RACE reads with MiXCR anew, one entry per CDR3 protein. The profile shows hundreds of thousands of distinct CDR3 sequences, 17% of them singletons. Study results and limitations: Ankylosing spondylitis blood appeared to carry a characteristic TCR beta motif of 7 or 8 highly homologous variants.

To note about this clonotype: Its target is not known.

V was pared by 1 base and J by 3 bases, with 3 bases of the junction left unmatched. The germline V gene has CDR1 LNHNV and CDR2 YYDKDF (reference sequence). The CDR3 spans 16 residues. The source material was blood, either unsorted or a sorted T cell fraction (not recorded which). The TCR sequence derives from a male donor with ankylosing spondylitis. The rearrangement links TRBV15 to TRBJ2-1, with 10 nucleotides matching TRBD2. CDR3 coding DNA: TGTGCCACCAGCAGAGGGACTAGCGGAAACTACAATGAGCAGTTCTTC. Encoded protein: CATSRGTSGNYNEQFF.